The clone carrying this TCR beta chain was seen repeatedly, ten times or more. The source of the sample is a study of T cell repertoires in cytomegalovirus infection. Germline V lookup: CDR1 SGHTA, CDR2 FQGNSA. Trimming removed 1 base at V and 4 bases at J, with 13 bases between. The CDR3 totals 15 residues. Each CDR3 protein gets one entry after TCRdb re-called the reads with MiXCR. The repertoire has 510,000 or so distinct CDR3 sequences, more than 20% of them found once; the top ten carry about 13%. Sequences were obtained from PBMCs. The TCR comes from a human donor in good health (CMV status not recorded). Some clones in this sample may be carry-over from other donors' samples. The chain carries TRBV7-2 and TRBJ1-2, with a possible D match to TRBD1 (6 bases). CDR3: CASSLVAGEGYGYTF. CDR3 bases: TGTGCCAGCAGCTTAGTGGCAGGGGAGGGCTATGGCTACACCTTC.